Below, one T cell receptor beta chain is given with its context. Its antigen remains undetermined. No clone much larger than this one lies a single base away; base qualities are absent. The sample holds other DNA sequences that translate to the same CDR3. As encoded in the germline V gene, CDR1 is MNHNS while CDR2 is SASEGT. The trim is 1 base for V and 5 bases for J, with a gap of 11 bases between the germline ends. The CDR3 sequence holds 14 residues, the cysteine and phenylalanine included. Here the CDR3 DNA is all that survives: 42 bases in frame from base 1. Using the deep immunoSEQ assay, multiplex PCR amplified TCR CDR3 regions from genomic DNA. Extracted genomic DNA from each cell subset was distributed evenly across all wells of several immunoSEQ 96-well plates, and each plate was treated as a replicate. For sorted subsets, 150 to 250 ng of genomic DNA, equivalent to some 30,000 T cell genomes, went into each replicate PCR. Purified libraries were quantified with a Qubit 3.0 fluorometer, sized on a Bioanalyzer 2100, and re-quantified with the KAPA Library Quantification kit. A separate single-read 150-cycle Illumina NextSeq 550 flow cell was used to sequence each immunoSEQ 96-well plate. The source study handled its data this way. Because the immunoSEQ output held only junctional sequences and lacked quality scores, the filtering could not match the filtering applied to full-length reads. To assign V/J genes and CDR3, sequences were annotated against IMGT germline references using PyIR, a Python wrapper for IgBLAST v1.9. Reads were removed for weak V/J assignments (E-value above 1e-6), missing CDR3, stop codons, out-of-frame junctions, or ambiguous translated residues. A V3J clonotype was defined by an identical inferred V gene, J gene, and CDR3 amino acid sequence. To compute the percentage overlap between repertoires, the number of shared unique clonotypes was divided by the size of the smaller repertoire. Repertoire richness was assessed with RTK rarefaction, the Chao1 estimator, and Recon v2.1 estimates of unobserved clonotypes. Generation probabilities were computed with OLGA for all TCRbeta clonotypes obtained by the gDNA method from several donors. Drawn from immuneACCESS, this table holds only the in-frame rearrangements with V and J called that TCRdb kept. Clones are partly lost; checked studies trace under half to an unresolved V gene and leave the rest unexplained. Clonal size and the V and J genes are those of that table, whereas D and trimming came from the DNA. The sample table contains approximately 2.4 million clones; only one count was recorded for approximately 96% of them. The top ten constitute around 0.13% of the sample.

The source of the sample is a study of shared clonotypes between healthy human individuals (dated by TCRdb to about 2020). Turning to the overall study: The cohort included three men and a couple of women between 18 and 49 years of age. For each donor, CD4 naive and CD4 memory were each run on three plates, CD8 naive on two plates, and CD8 memory on one plate. To estimate repertoire size and how much clonotype sharing occurs between individuals, the study deeply sequenced the blood TCR repertoires of several healthy adults. Different laboratories and diverse techniques were used to prepare libraries and sequence TCR repertoires, to increase sequencing depth and limit assay-specific biases. Leukapheresis yielded between about 0.94 and 8.9 billion PBMCs per donor. Here is what the overall study found, with its caveats: Sampling was restricted to blood, and TCR repertoires in tissue are likely to differ from TCR repertoires in blood. The small number of donors limited the genetic and exposure-history diversity represented. When a few donors were compared, the shared fraction of clonotypes was about 5% for naive CD4, over 3% for naive CD8, more than 2% for memory CD4, and 0.35% to 0.4% for memory CD8. Higher generation probabilities were observed for clonotypes shared by all four sorted-subset donors than for non-shared clonotypes. Incomplete sequencing was indicated by rarefaction of sorted-subset datasets, despite the large sequencing depth. Larger estimated clonotype richness was generally found for naive subsets than for memory subsets. Based on pairwise subsampling, the degree of clonotype sharing among donors was expected to be affected by sequencing depth.

Donors were healthy HIV-negative adults with no recently reported acute infections or vaccinations. Every donor was a Caucasian adult residing in Nashville, Tennessee, USA. CD4+ T cells were enriched by magnetic negative selection; naive cells were then positively selected on CD45RA, and the negative fraction formed the memory subset. Blood was collected by leukapheresis, and PBMCs were isolated by Ficoll-Histopaque density gradient centrifugation and then cryopreserved in liquid nitrogen vapor phase. Analytical flow cytometry was used to check the purity and quantity of each magnetically sorted T cell population. Genomic DNA was isolated from each sorted fraction and quantified by UV absorbance on a Nanodrop 2000c.

The sequence was collected from a young man in good health. Input material: naive CD4+ T cells sorted from blood. This specimen's cell subset or site label, interpreted: CD45RA+ positively selected. This sequence uses TRBV6-1 and TRBJ2-5; D gene: possibly TRBD2, on 7 matching bases. For the CDR3, the sequence is CASSEVGGLETQYF. The nucleotides are TGTGCCAGCAGTGAAGTCGGGGGGCTTGAGACCCAGTACTTC.